Each of the 22 T cell receptor beta chains below was sequenced from the same sample in a study of shared clonotypes between healthy human individuals. Using immunoSEQ multiplex PCR, the repertoire was profiled, and TCRdb retains in-frame clones only, with some absent. The sample shows around 1,000,000 clones, 60% to 80% of them seen only once. The sample comprised memory CD4+ T cells from PBMCs. Subset in this sample: CD45RA-negative fraction. These receptors all come from a man between 18 and 35 years old in good health. Some clones in this sample may be carry-over from other donors' samples.

The chain carries TRBV7-7 and TRBJ2-1; D is unresolved. Looked up from germline, CDR1 is SSHAT and CDR2 is FNYEAQ (reference sequence). The germline V and J ends were trimmed by 4 bases and 5 bases, with 9 bases remaining between them. The CDR3 covers 13 residues. The CDR3: CASSSWTNNEQFF. The CDR3 DNA sequence: TGTGCCAGCAGCTCTTGGACCAACAATGAGCAGTTCTTC.

The sample holds one count of this clone. At one end the junction does not follow the germline gene, possibly because of a read error. The chain uses TRBV7-9 and TRBJ2-3; 15 positions match TRBD2. The V gene's germline CDR1 is SEHNR and CDR2 FQNEAQ (reference sequence). The CDR3 totals 16 residues. The chain's CDR3 is CANSRTSGRVTDTQYF. The CDR3 region has the DNA TGTGCCAACAGCCGGACTAGCGGGAGGGTCACAGATACGCAGTATTTT.

This chain connects TRBV7-9 to TRBJ1-2; weak D call: TRBD1 (6 bases). The length of the CDR3 is 14 residues. Germline assignment: CDR1 SEHNR and CDR2 FQNEAQ (reference sequence). Between the trimmed V and J ends, which lost 5 bases and 3 bases, there was a span of 13 bases. CDR3 sequence (DNA): TGTGCCAGCAGCATATGGGACATGGACTATGGCTACACCTTC. Protein: CASSIWDMDYGYTF. The full variable domain, rest sourced from reference TRBV7-9 and TRBJ1-2, is DTGVSQNPRHKITKRGQNVTFRCDPISEHNRLYWYRQTLGQGPEFLTYFQNEAQLEKSRLLSDRFSAERPKGSFSTLEIQRTEQGDSAMYLCASSIWDMDYGYTFGSGTRLTVV.

For this clone: A read error may be the cause here, since a much bigger clone is one base away. The chain uses TRBV5-4 and TRBJ1-2, with D unresolved. The germline CDR1 and CDR2 sequences are SGHNT and YYREEE (reference sequence). CDR3 length: 12 amino acids. V was shortened by 1 base and J by 2 bases, with 3 bases between the two germline ends. In DNA, the CDR3 is TGTGCCAGCAGCTTGCTGAACTATGGCTACACCTTC. It codes for CASSLLNYGYTF.

There are a few counts of this clone. The chain employs TRBV7-9 and TRBJ2-1; 9 bases fit TRBD2. The germline V gene has CDR1 SEHNR and CDR2 FQNEAQ (reference sequence). The junction had 7 bases not matched to a gene; V was cut back by 5 bases and J by 5 bases. CDR3 length: 15 residues. CDR3 DNA: TGTGCCAGCAGCCCCGGTAGCGGGAGAAACAATGAGCAGTTCTTC. Translated: CASSPGSGRNNEQFF.

This chain connects TRBV6-6 to TRBJ2-4, with D possibly being TRBD1 or TRBD2 (5 bases each). The CDR3 totals 15 residues. CDR1 and CDR2 (germline): MNHNY, SVGAGI (reference sequence). The V end lost 7 bases, the J end lost 0 bases, and 13 bases lay between the germline ends. CDR3 protein: CASMLSGGAKNIQYF. The CDR3 DNA sequence: TGTGCCAGCATGTTAAGTGGGGGAGCCAAAAACATTCAGTACTTC.

The chain combines TRBV7-2 with TRBJ1-3; 7 nucleotides agree with TRBD1. Per germline, CDR1 SGHTA and CDR2 FQGNSA. This CDR3 has 15 amino acids. The trim removed 5 bases at V and 0 bases at J, leaving 4 bases unmatched. CDR3 in amino acids: CASSRDRVSGNTIYF. The CDR3 nucleotides read TGTGCCAGCAGCCGGGACAGAGTCTCTGGAAACACCATATATTTT. The full variable domain, its missing parts supplied by reference TRBV7-2 and TRBJ1-3, is GAGVSQSPSNKVTEKGKDVELRCDPISGHTALYWYRQSLGQGLEFLIYFQGNSAPDKSGLPSDRFSAERTGGSVSTLTIQRTQQEDSAVYLCASSRDRVSGNTIYFGEGSWLTVV.

A remark on this clone: The DNA is omitted, as the CDR3 cannot be located on it reliably, and the CDR3 follows TCRdb's listing. The chain combines TRBV25-1 with TRBJ2-1; the table calls TRBD2, which could not be checked here. Germline loops: CDR1 MGHDK, CDR2 SYGVNS. Inclusive of both ends, the CDR3 amounts to 14 amino acids. The CDR3 protein is CASSTSGAYNEQFF.

This sequence joins TRBV11-2 and TRBJ2-2; possibly TRBD2 for D (5 bases). Germline V gives CDR1 SGHAT, CDR2 FQNNGV. V lost 5 bases and J lost 5, with 12 bases in between. CDR3 size: 14 residues. CDR3 sequence reads: CASSRTRPTGELFF. DNA of the CDR3: TGTGCCAGCAGCCGAACTAGACCGACCGGGGAGCTGTTTTTT.

Worth noting for this clone: Other DNA sequences in this specimen translate into the identical CDR3. The rearrangement uses TRBV10-3 and TRBJ1-3; D uncertain. Deletions cut 2 bases from V and 2 bases from J, with 7 bases between. The CDR3 is 14 amino acids. The germline CDR1 and CDR2 sequences are ENHRY and SYGVKD. CDR3 sequence reads: CAISEGVAGNTIYF. The CDR3 region has the DNA TGTGCCATCAGTGAGGGGGTTGCTGGAAACACCATATATTTT.

The V and J genes are TRBV15 and TRBJ2-1, with TRBD1 identical over 9 bases. The CDR3 loop spans 16 amino acids. Unmatched junction bases numbered 8, after V lost 0 bases and J lost 8 bases. Germline CDR1 reads LNHNV; CDR2 reads YYDKDF (reference sequence). Here the CDR3 reads CATSRDRGQGADEQFF. In DNA form, the CDR3 reads TGTGCCACCAGCAGAGATAGGGGACAGGGCGCCGATGAGCAGTTCTTC.

The V call is TRBV5-1, the J call TRBJ2-7; TRBD2 matches at 7 bases. This CDR3 spans 16 amino acids. V lost 2 bases to trimming and J lost 5 bases; unmatched junction nucleotides: 13. The V gene's germline CDR1 is SGHRS and CDR2 YFSETQ. CDR3 protein: CASSLGTNTDVDEQYF. The CDR3 nucleotides read TGCGCCAGCAGCTTAGGGACTAACACAGACGTCGACGAGCAGTACTTC.

The genes are TRBV4-1 and TRBJ2-7; 8 nucleotides agree with TRBD2. Trimming cost V 2 bases and J 2 bases; bases outside gene matches: 8. The CDR3 runs to 16 residues. CDR1 MGHRA and CDR2 YSYEKL come from the germline V gene. Here the CDR3 reads CASSQTTSGTAYEQYF. For the CDR3, the DNA is TGCGCCAGCAGCCAAACCACTAGCGGAACAGCCTACGAGCAGTACTTC.

The chain recombines TRBV15 with TRBJ2-1, with 10 bases aligning to TRBD2. V lost 7 bases and J lost 4; bases outside the gene matches: 7. This CDR3 region has 15 residues. CDR1 is LNHNV and CDR2 is YYDKDF in the germline V gene (reference sequence). The CDR3 region has the DNA TGTGCCACCACCATCGGGACTAGCGTATACAATGAGCAGTTCTTC. Amino acids: CATTIGTSVYNEQFF.

This chain's CDR3 is CASSVVGHPSTDTQYF. The CDR3 coding sequence is TGTGCCAGCAGCGTAGTGGGACACCCTAGCACAGATACGCAGTATTTT. This chain uses TRBV9 with TRBJ2-3; a weak D match, TRBD1 (6 bases). Germline V CDR1 and CDR2: SGDLS, YYNGEE. The CDR3 totals 16 residues. Trimming cost V 0 bases and J 0 bases, with 11 bases left between them. The whole variable domain, filled in from reference TRBV9 and TRBJ2-3, reads DSGVTQTPKHLITATGQRVTLRCSPRSGDLSVYWYQQSLDQGLQFLIQYYNGEERAKGNILERFSAQQFPDLHSELNLSSLELGDSALYFCASSVVGHPSTDTQYFGPGTRLTVL.

V and J are TRBV28 and TRBJ2-3; D possibly corresponds to TRBD2 (6 bases). The CDR3 is 17 residues long. Germline-derived CDR1 and CDR2 are MDHEN and SYDVKM. Trimming removed 9 bases at V and 0 bases at J, with 22 bases between. The CDR3 loop reads CARGDSEGNLSTDTQYF. CDR3 coding DNA: TGTGCCAGGGGGGATTCGGAGGGAAACCTTAGCACAGATACGCAGTATTTT. Full variable domain (outside the CDR3, taken from reference TRBV28 and TRBJ2-3): DVKVTQSSRYLVKRTGEKVFLECVQDMDHENMFWYRQDPGLGLRLIYFSYDVKMKEKGDIPEGYSVSREKKERFSLILESASTNQTSMYLCARGDSEGNLSTDTQYFGPGTRLTVL.

This clone was observed many times. V gene TRBV6-1 combines with J gene TRBJ2-1; D remains ambiguous. The CDR3 loop spans 14 amino acids. Germline V gives CDR1 MNHNS, CDR2 SASEGT. Trimming took off 2 bases at V and 10 bases at J, with 15 bases between the two ends. The DNA for the CDR3 is TGTGCCAGCAGTGAACAGCAACTCCTACCCGAGCAGTTCTTC. Translated, it gives CASSEQQLLPEQFF.

This rearrangement joins TRBV2 to TRBJ1-4, with unresolved D. The CDR3 runs to 14 residues. CDR1 and CDR2 (germline): SNHLY, FYNNEI. The V end lost 6 bases, the J end lost 8 bases, and 16 bases lay between the germline ends. CDR3 protein: CASSQTRTEEKLFF. DNA of the CDR3: TGTGCCAGCAGCCAAACCCGGACGGAGGAAAAACTGTTTTTT.

Of note for this clone: The sample contains more than one DNA sequence encoding this CDR3. The V gene is TRBV18, the J gene TRBJ1-5, with D tentatively TRBD1 (5 bases). CDR3 length equals 14 residues. Germline V gene data show CDR1 as KGHSH and CDR2 as LQKENI. The germline V and J ends were trimmed by 1 base and 2 bases, with 6 bases remaining between them. CDR3 residues: CASSPLGGNQPQHF. In DNA form, the CDR3 reads TGTGCCAGCTCACCACTAGGGGGCAATCAGCCCCAGCATTTT.

The chain employs TRBV30 and TRBJ2-3; 7 bases align to TRBD1. Trimming cost V 8 bases and J 2 bases; bases outside gene matches: 4. Germline V gene sequence: CDR1 GTSNPN, CDR2 SVGIG (reference sequence). The CDR3 runs 12 residues. CDR3: CATDRVTDTQYF. DNA of the CDR3: TGTGCCACTGACAGGGTCACAGATACGCAGTATTTT.

This clone was recorded once. The V call is TRBV7-2, the J call TRBJ2-7; D is perhaps TRBD1 (6 bases). V lost 5 bases to trimming and J lost 6 bases, with 17 bases between them. The CDR3 spans 14 residues. Germline CDR1 and CDR2: SGHTA and FQGNSA. CDR3 nucleotide sequence: TGTGCCAGCAGCCCATACGACAGGTTGAGCGAGCAGTACTTC. It codes for CASSPYDRLSEQYF. Filled out from reference TRBV7-2 and TRBJ2-7, the complete variable domain reads GAGVSQSPSNKVTEKGKDVELRCDPISGHTALYWYRQSLGQGLEFLIYFQGNSAPDKSGLPSDRFSAERTGGSVSTLTIQRTQQEDSAVYLCASSPYDRLSEQYFGPGTRLTVT.

V usage is TRBV4-1 and J usage is TRBJ2-1, with 9 bases that match TRBD2. The CDR3 has 18 residues. Trimming removed 1 base from V and 9 bases from J; junction bases left unmatched: 16. Germline V lookup: CDR1 MGHRA, CDR2 YSYEKL. The DNA for the CDR3 is TGCGCCAGCAGCCAAGTGGGTGGCGGGAGGGTCCGATTTAGTGAGCAGTTCTTC. Translating gives CASSQVGGGRVRFSEQFF.